One T cell receptor (beta chain) is described in this entry. The antigen is unknown. This sample stems from a study of T-cell memory formation after mild COVID-19. Study background: TCR clusters showed largely donor specificity.

A single record per CDR3 protein comes from TCRdb applying MiXCR to the 5' RACE reads. The repertoire holds roughly 600,000 distinct CDR3 sequences, with around 17% as singletons. Findings of the study overall: A second wave expanding day 15 to 37 was CD4+-biased; contracting clones were balanced.

This TCR was recovered from an adult woman who had mild COVID-19 (a few samples of this study predate the infection). Cell type and time point are not known. Sequencing used PBMCs or a T cell subset sorted from them (not recorded which).

CDR3 region: CASSPGGNAADEQYF. CDR3 DNA sequence: TGTGCCAGCTCACCAGGGGGCAACGCGGCGGACGAGCAGTACTTC. The J gene is TRBJ2-7, the V gene TRBV18; tentatively, D is TRBD1 (6 bases). Trimming removed 2 bases from V and 5 bases from J, with 16 bases in between. The CDR3 sequence is 15 residues long. The V gene's germline CDR1 is KGHSH and CDR2 LQKENI. The variable domain in full, completed from reference TRBV18 and TRBJ2-7, reads NAGVMQNPRHLVRRRGQEARLRCSPMKGHSHVYWYRQLPEEGLKFMVYLQKENIIDESGMPKERFSAEFPKEGPSILRIQQVVRGDSAAYFCASSPGGNAADEQYFGPGTRLTVT.